The next 6 T cell receptor beta chains were all read from a single sample in a study of blood T cell repertoires in COVID-19. Here immunoSEQ multiplex PCR was the method, and the copy in TCRdb shows in-frame clones only, minus some. The table includes roughly 40,000 clones, 90% detected once. Sequencing used peripheral blood. The receptors shown here come from a man in his 70s with acute or convalescent COVID-19.

In this sample, this clone turned up a few times. The chain carries TRBV5-4 and TRBJ1-6, with 7 bases fitting TRBD1. J was trimmed by 4 bases and V by 2 bases; bases with no gene match: 6. The CDR3 covers 16 residues. The germline CDR1 and CDR2 sequences are SGHNT and YYREEE (reference sequence). CDR3 DNA sequence: TGTGCCAGCAGCTTTTCAGGGGGGACTTATAATTCACCCCTCCACTTT. As protein: CASSFSGGTYNSPLHF.

The chain uses TRBV7-9 and TRBJ1-1; the D is unclear. Trimming removed 11 bases at V and 3 bases at J, with 7 bases between. CDR1 and CDR2 from the germline V gene are SEHNR and FQNEAQ (reference sequence). The CDR3 covers 10 residues. CDR3 in DNA: TGTGCCTGGCGGGACACTGAAGCTTTCTTT. This sequence encodes CAWRDTEAFF.

The gene calls are TRBV4-3 and TRBJ2-3, with D maybe TRBD2 (6 bases). The length of the CDR3 is 14 residues. Germline CDR1 is LGHNA and CDR2 is YSLEER. V was trimmed by 2 bases and J by 6 bases, leaving 12 bases between them. The CDR3 here is CASSQNSAGDTQYF. CDR3 coding DNA: TGCGCCAGCAGCCAAAATAGCGCGGGGGATACGCAGTATTTT.

The V call is TRBV5-4, the J call TRBJ2-7; TRBD2 agrees at 7 bases. CDR1 SGHNT and CDR2 YYREEE come from the germline V gene (reference sequence). J was trimmed by 6 bases and V by 4 bases; bases with no gene match: 13. This CDR3 has 15 amino acids. The CDR3 bases are TGTGCCAGCAGCCTCCTCGGGGCGGGAGTTGGCGAGCAGTACTTC. It translates to CASSLLGAGVGEQYF. Looking up the rest from reference TRBV5-4 and TRBJ2-7 gives the full variable domain: ETGVTQSPTHLIKTRGQQVTLRCSSQSGHNTVSWYQQALGQGPQFIFQYYREEENGRGNFPPRFSGLQFPNYSSELNVNALELDDSALYLCASSLLGAGVGEQYFGPGTRLTVT.

The chain combines TRBV29-1 with TRBJ1-1, with D hard to call. The CDR3 runs to 11 residues. CDR1 is SQVTM, CDR2 ANQGSEA, per germline. The V end was cut by 5 bases, the J end by 0 bases, with 4 bases between. CDR3 DNA: TGCAGCGTTAGAGTGAACACTGAAGCTTTCTTT. As protein: CSVRVNTEAFF.

The count of this clone is one. This rearrangement joins TRBV5-4 to TRBJ2-2, with 9 bases fitting TRBD1. V gave up 5 bases and J gave up 4 bases; unmatched junction bases: 9. The germline CDR1 and CDR2 sequences are SGHNT and YYREEE (reference sequence). The CDR3 runs to 16 residues. Here the CDR3 reads CASRADRGSPTGELFF. In nucleotides, the CDR3 is TGTGCCAGCAGGGCGGACAGGGGCAGTCCCACCGGGGAGCTGTTTTTT.